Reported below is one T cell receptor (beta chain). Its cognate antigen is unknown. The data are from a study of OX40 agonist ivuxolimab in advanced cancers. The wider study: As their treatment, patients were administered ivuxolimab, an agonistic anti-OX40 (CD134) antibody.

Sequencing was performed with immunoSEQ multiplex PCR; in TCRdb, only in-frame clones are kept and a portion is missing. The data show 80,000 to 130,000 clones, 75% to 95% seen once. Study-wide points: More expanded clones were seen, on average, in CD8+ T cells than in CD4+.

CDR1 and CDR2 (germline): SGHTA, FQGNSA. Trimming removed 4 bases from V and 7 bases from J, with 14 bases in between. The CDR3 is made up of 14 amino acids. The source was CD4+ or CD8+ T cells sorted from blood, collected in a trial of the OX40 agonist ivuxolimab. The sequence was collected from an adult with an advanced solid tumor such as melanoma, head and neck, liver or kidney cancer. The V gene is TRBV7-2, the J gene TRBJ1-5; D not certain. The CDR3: CASSSGQAWQPQHF. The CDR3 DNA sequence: TGTGCCAGCAGCTCCGGGCAGGCATGGCAGCCCCAGCATTTT. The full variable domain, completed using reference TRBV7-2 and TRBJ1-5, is GAGVSQSPSNKVTEKGKDVELRCDPISGHTALYWYRQSLGQGLEFLIYFQGNSAPDKSGLPSDRFSAERTGGSVSTLTIQRTQQEDSAVYLCASSSGQAWQPQHFGDGTRLSIL.